One T cell receptor (beta chain) is described in this entry. Its antigen is unidentified. The template-switching step introduced UMIs that carried a 6-nucleotide sample barcode. TCRdb reprocessed the 5' RACE reads, keeping one entry per CDR3 protein, no DNA. In total, the table holds around 450,000 distinct CDR3 sequences. This sample stems from a study of monozygotic twins with inflammatory bowel disease. Findings and caveats of the study: Inverse Simpson values showed less TCRbeta diversity in IBD patients than in their healthy co-twins.

CDR1 is ENHRY and CDR2 is SYGVKD in the germline V gene. This CDR3 comprises 13 residues. The sequence was obtained from a human donor with ulcerative colitis or Crohn's disease, or a healthy co-twin of an affected twin (not recorded which). The J gene is TRBJ2-7, the V gene TRBV10-3; TCRdb's assignment of TRBD1 cannot be checked, as there is no DNA. Material: blood. The chain's CDR3 is CAISELTGGEQYF.